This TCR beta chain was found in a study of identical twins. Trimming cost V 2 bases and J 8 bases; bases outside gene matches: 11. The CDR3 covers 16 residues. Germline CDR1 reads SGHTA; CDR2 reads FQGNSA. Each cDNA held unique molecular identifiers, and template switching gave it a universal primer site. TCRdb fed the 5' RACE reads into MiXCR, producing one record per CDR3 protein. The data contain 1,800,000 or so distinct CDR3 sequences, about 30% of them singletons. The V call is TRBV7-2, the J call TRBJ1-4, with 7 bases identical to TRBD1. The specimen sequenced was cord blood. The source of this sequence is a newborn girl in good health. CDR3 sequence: CASSLQPTGRGEKLFF. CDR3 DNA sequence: TGTGCCAGCAGCTTACAACCGACAGGGCGGGGAGAAAAACTGTTTTTT. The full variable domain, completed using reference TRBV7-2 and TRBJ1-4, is GAGVSQSPSNKVTEKGKDVELRCDPISGHTALYWYRQSLGQGLEFLIYFQGNSAPDKSGLPSDRFSAERTGGSVSTLTIQRTQQEDSAVYLCASSLQPTGRGEKLFFGSGTQLSVL.